This record concerns one TCR beta chain sequence. Methods used by the authors: Estimation of nucleated cell counts relied on the amplification of reference gene primers. Sequencing used immunoSEQ multiplex PCR; TCRdb keeps in-frame clones, though not all of them. The DNA gave D and trimming, while V, J and clone size come from that table. The sample has some 53,000 clones, under 90% seen once. From germline, CDR1 is MNHNS and CDR2 SASEGT. This CDR3 contains 14 residues. The ends were cut back, 3 bases at V and 6 bases at J, with 12 bases in the middle. The data were taken from a study of blood T cell repertoires in COVID-19. The wider study: Samples of COVID-19 (acute and convalescent) were obtained from the United States, Italy and Spain. Sources were T cells, B-cell-depleted T cells, or PBMCs; the material itself was cDNA or gDNA.

The TCR was taken from a man in his 70s with acute or convalescent COVID-19. The sequenced sample was peripheral blood. The gene calls are TRBV6-1 and TRBJ1-5, with D possibly being TRBD1 (5 bases). CDR3 loop: CASSEQGGSQPQHF. CDR3 DNA: TGTGCCAGCAGTGAGCAGGGTGGCAGTCAGCCCCAGCATTTT.